This is a list of T cell receptor beta chains from one sample in a study of T cells in localized non-small cell lung cancer. Measured with immunoSEQ multiplex PCR; TCRdb has only the in-frame clones, and not every one. This table has over 30,000 clones, roughly 87% appearing once. The material sequenced was peripheral blood mononuclear cells, taken before any cancer treatment. The receptor source for this set is a man aged 40-75 years with stage III lung adenocarcinoma. Each CDR3 is given with its conserved first and last residue. A D gene is named only where the DNA matches it firmly. The size entry is marked missing in some rows and otherwise reads once, few, many or a size class.

j_call,clone_size,v_call,d_call,cdr3_aa,cdr3_nt
TRBJ2-7,.,TRBV27,.,CASRTEGPPYEQYF,TGTGCCAGCAGGACGGAGGGGCCCCCCTACGAGCAGTACTTC
TRBJ2-2,.,TRBV2,TRBD1,CASTQTGTNTGELFF,TGTGCCAGCACTCAGACAGGGACAAACACCGGGGAGCTGTTTTTT
TRBJ2-1,.,TRBV27,.,CASLRFGENNEQFF,TGTGCCAGCTTAAGGTTTGGCGAAAACAATGAGCAGTTCTTC
TRBJ2-1,.,TRBV5-1,.,CASRGGMSSYNEQFF,TGCGCCAGCAGAGGGGGGATGAGCTCCTACAATGAGCAGTTCTTC
TRBJ2-1,.,TRBV11-3,.,CASSLSQIEQFF,TGTGCCAGCAGCTTAAGTCAGATTGAGCAGTTCTTC
TRBJ2-7,.,TRBV5-6,.,CASSLGNEQYF,TGTGCCAGCAGCTTGGGGAACGAGCAGTACTTC
TRBJ2-3,once,TRBV30,.,CAWSELIRGADTQYF,TGTGCCTGGAGTGAGTTAATTCGAGGGGCAGATACGCAGTATTTT
TRBJ2-6,.,TRBV6-1,.,CASSEMISGANVLTF,TGTGCCAGCAGTGAAATGATCTCTGGGGCCAACGTCCTGACTTTC
TRBJ2-5,once,TRBV7-6,.,CASSLVGASGEETQYF,TGTGCCAGCAGCTTAGTCGGGGCATCCGGGGAAGAGACCCAGTACTTC
TRBJ2-2,.,TRBV5-1,.,CASSLLDPSVGELFF,TGCGCCAGCAGCTTGCTCGATCCTAGCGTCGGGGAGCTGTTTTTT
TRBJ2-7,.,TRBV19,TRBD1,CASSPGGRYEQYF,TGTGCCAGTAGTCCAGGGGGCCGCTACGAGCAGTACTTC
TRBJ1-6,.,TRBV28,.,CASSFQGHSPLHF,TGTGCCAGCAGCTTCCAGGGACATTCACCCCTCCACTTT
TRBJ2-7,.,TRBV19,TRBD1,CASSMHGTGSYEQYF,TGTGCCAGTAGTATGCATGGGACAGGCTCCTACGAGCAGTACTTC
TRBJ2-7,.,TRBV11-2,.,CASSLQGSYEQYF,TGTGCCAGCAGCTTGCAGGGCTCCTACGAGCAGTACTTC
TRBJ2-1,.,TRBV11-2,TRBD1,CASSFLRTGQGKNNEQFF,TGTGCCAGCAGCTTCCTGCGAACTGGACAGGGGAAAAACAATGAGCAGTTCTTC
TRBJ1-1,few,TRBV6-6,TRBD1,CASSLQGAKGEAFF,TGTGCCAGCAGTCTACAGGGGGCAAAGGGTGAAGCTTTCTTT
TRBJ1-5,.,TRBV7-2,.,CASSFRQADQPQHF,TGTGCCAGCAGCTTCAGGCAGGCGGATCAGCCCCAGCATTTT
TRBJ1-6,.,TRBV18,.,CASSPANDNSPLHF,TGTGCCAGCTCCCCGGCGAATGATAATTCACCCCTCCACTTT
TRBJ1-1,.,TRBV5-4,TRBD1,CASSKLGGQTNTEAFF,TGTGCCAGCAGCAAATTGGGGGGACAGACGAACACTGAAGCTTTCTTT
TRBJ2-7,.,TRBV14,TRBD1,CASSPDRGYEQYF,TGTGCCAGCAGCCCGGACAGGGGCTACGAGCAGTACTTC
TRBJ1-1,.,TRBV2,TRBD1,CASRGQGSVSTEAFF,TGTGCCAGCAGGGGACAGGGGTCGGTGAGCACTGAAGCTTTCTTT
TRBJ2-7,.,TRBV19,.,CAIDTYSYEQYF,TGTGCCATTGACACCTACTCCTACGAGCAGTACTTC
TRBJ2-1,.,TRBV9,.,CASSETGTEQFF,TGTGCCAGCAGCGAAACCGGGACAGAGCAGTTCTTC
TRBJ2-3,.,TRBV7-2,.,CASSSMGGFVRDTQYF,TGTGCCAGCAGCTCGATGGGGGGATTCGTGAGGGATACGCAGTATTTT
TRBJ1-4,.,TRBV7-9,TRBD1,CASSAGQYNEKLFF,TGTGCCAGCAGCGCGGGACAGTACAATGAAAAACTGTTTTTT
TRBJ2-6,.,TRBV6-4,.,CASSDRTFGANVLTF,TGTGCCAGCAGTGACCGAACCTTCGGGGCCAACGTCCTGACTTTC
TRBJ1-1,.,TRBV28,.,CASSLGGAGPVGEAFF,TGTGCCAGCAGTTTAGGGGGCGCCGGCCCAGTGGGTGAAGCTTTCTTT
TRBJ2-7,.,TRBV18,.,CASSPDRPGYEQYF,TGTGCCAGCTCACCGGACAGACCTGGCTACGAGCAGTACTTC
TRBJ1-6,.,TRBV18,.,CASSMGKPGNSPLHF,TGTGCCAGCTCAATGGGGAAACCGGGGAATTCACCCCTCCACTTT
TRBJ2-1,few,TRBV29-1,.,CSVDPGHRPYNEQFF,TGCAGCGTTGACCCCGGGCACCGGCCTTACAATGAGCAGTTCTTC
TRBJ1-2,.,TRBV7-2,TRBD1,CASSPSQGGYTF,TGTGCCAGCAGCCCCTCACAGGGGGGCTACACCTTC
TRBJ1-2,.,TRBV30,.,CAWSIRKGFGYTF,TGTGCCTGGAGTATAAGAAAGGGGTTTGGCTACACCTTC
TRBJ2-5,.,TRBV19,.,CASSIVAYQETQYF,TGTGCCAGTAGTATAGTGGCGTACCAAGAGACCCAGTACTTC
TRBJ2-7,once,TRBV19,TRBD1,CASSDPTGGKDEQYF,TGTGCCAGTAGCGACCCGACAGGGGGCAAGGACGAGCAGTACTTC
TRBJ1-5,once,TRBV18,.,CASSPRTSGARQGNQPQHF,TGTGCCAGCTCACCCCGGACCTCGGGGGCAAGACAGGGCAATCAGCCCCAGCATTTT
TRBJ2-3,.,TRBV10-3,.,CAISESDGLTDTQYF,TGTGCCATCAGTGAGTCTGACGGACTAACAGATACGCAGTATTTT
TRBJ2-2,.,TRBV5-6,.,CASSLGFTTGELFF,TGTGCCAGCAGCTTGGGGTTTACCACCGGGGAGCTGTTTTTT
TRBJ2-7,.,TRBV5-8,.,CASSQFGLGSYEQYF,TGTGCCAGCAGTCAGTTTGGGCTAGGATCCTACGAGCAGTACTTC
TRBJ2-3,.,TRBV5-1,.,CASSLQGGFADTQYF,TGCGCCAGCAGCTTGCAGGGGGGATTCGCAGATACGCAGTATTTT
TRBJ2-7,.,TRBV9,TRBD1,CASSPRTGHYEQYF,TGTGCCAGCAGCCCGAGGACAGGGCATTACGAGCAGTACTTC
TRBJ2-5,.,TRBV18,.,CASSPLGQETQYF,TGTGCCAGCTCACCACTTGGGCAAGAGACCCAGTACTTC
TRBJ2-3,.,TRBV7-2,.,CASSSSSFTDTQYF,TGTGCCAGCAGCTCTTCGTCCTTCACAGATACGCAGTATTTT
TRBJ1-1,.,TRBV19,.,CASSPPGLMRTEAFF,TGTGCCAGTAGTCCCCCGGGCCTCATGAGAACTGAAGCTTTCTTT
TRBJ1-2,.,TRBV27,.,CASSLSARPNYGYTF,TGTGCCAGCAGTTTATCGGCCAGACCTAACTATGGCTACACCTTC
TRBJ1-1,.,TRBV6-5,.,CASSSGLMGADTEAFF,TGTGCCAGCAGTTCTGGACTGATGGGGGCCGACACTGAAGCTTTCTTT
TRBJ1-5,.,TRBV27,TRBD1,CASRQGASNQPQHF,TGTGCGAGCAGACAGGGGGCGAGCAATCAGCCCCAGCATTTT
TRBJ2-5,.,TRBV28,TRBD2,CASSFQWGGGETQYF,TGTGCCAGCAGTTTTCAGTGGGGGGGAGGAGAGACCCAGTACTTC